This TCR beta chain originates from a study of T cell repertoires in cytomegalovirus infection. As for the study in general: A matching HLA type, together with CMV infection, was signaled by public TCR beta signatures.

Note on this clonotype: Its antigen is currently unknown.

CDR1 and CDR2 (germline): MNHNY, SVGAGI (reference sequence). This CDR3 contains 17 residues. Trimming shortened V by 0 bases and J by 0 bases, and 9 bases separated the two germline ends. TCRdb re-derived calls from the reads in MiXCR, one entry per CDR3 protein. The sample records hundreds of thousands of distinct CDR3 sequences, less than 35% being singletons. Sequenced here: cultured CD8+ T cells from PBMCs, sampled from culture after CMV antigen stimulation. This receptor was obtained from a human donor in good health (CMV status not recorded). Some clones in this sample may be carry-over from other donors' samples. V and J are TRBV6-6 and TRBJ1-6; D is perhaps TRBD1 (5 bases). CDR3 sequence: CASSYSGGSSYNSPLHF. In DNA form, the CDR3 reads TGTGCCAGCAGTTACTCGGGGGGGAGCTCCTATAATTCACCCCTCCACTTT.